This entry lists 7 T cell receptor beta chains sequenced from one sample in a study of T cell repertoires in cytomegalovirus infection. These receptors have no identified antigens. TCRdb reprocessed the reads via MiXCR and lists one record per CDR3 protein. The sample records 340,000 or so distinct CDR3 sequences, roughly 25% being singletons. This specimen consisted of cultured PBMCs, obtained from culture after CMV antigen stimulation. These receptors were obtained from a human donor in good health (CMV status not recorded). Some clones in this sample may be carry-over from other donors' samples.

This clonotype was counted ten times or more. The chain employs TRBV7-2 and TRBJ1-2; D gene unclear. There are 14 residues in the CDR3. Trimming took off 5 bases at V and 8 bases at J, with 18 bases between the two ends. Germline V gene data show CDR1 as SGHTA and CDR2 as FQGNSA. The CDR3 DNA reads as TGTGCCAGCAGCCCTCGAGGGTCGATACGGGGCTACACCTTC. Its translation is CASSPRGSIRGYTF.

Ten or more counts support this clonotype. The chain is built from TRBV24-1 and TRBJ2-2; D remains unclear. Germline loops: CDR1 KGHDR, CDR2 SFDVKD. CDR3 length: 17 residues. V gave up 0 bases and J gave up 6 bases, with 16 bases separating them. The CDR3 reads CATSDLPSTTSPGELFF. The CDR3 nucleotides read TGTGCCACCAGTGATTTGCCCTCGACAACAAGTCCCGGGGAGCTGTTTTTT.

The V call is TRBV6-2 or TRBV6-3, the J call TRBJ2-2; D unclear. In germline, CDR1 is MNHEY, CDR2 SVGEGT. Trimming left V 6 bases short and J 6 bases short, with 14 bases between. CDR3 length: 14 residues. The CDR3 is CASSYRAPAGELFF. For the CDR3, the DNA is TGTGCCAGCAGCTACCGGGCCCCGGCCGGGGAGCTGTTTTTT.

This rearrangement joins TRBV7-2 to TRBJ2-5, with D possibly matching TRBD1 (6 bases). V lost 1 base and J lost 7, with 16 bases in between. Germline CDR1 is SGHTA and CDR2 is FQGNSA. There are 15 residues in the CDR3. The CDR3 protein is CASSLDIGGGGTQYF. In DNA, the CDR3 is TGTGCCAGCAGCTTAGATATAGGGGGTGGGGGGACCCAGTACTTC.

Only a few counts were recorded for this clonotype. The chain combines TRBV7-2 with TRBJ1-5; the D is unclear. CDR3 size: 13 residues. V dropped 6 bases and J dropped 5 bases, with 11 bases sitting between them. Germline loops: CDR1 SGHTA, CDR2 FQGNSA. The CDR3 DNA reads TGTGCCAGCAGTAATAACAACTATCAGCCCCAGCATTTT. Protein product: CASSNNNYQPQHF. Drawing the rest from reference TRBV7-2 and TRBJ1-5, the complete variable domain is GAGVSQSPSNKVTEKGKDVELRCDPISGHTALYWYRQSLGQGLEFLIYFQGNSAPDKSGLPSDRFSAERTGGSVSTLTIQRTQQEDSAVYLCASSNNNYQPQHFGDGTRLSIL.

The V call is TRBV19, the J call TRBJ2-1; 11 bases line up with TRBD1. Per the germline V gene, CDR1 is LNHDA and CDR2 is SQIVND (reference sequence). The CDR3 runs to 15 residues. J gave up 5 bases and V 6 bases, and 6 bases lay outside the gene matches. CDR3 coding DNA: TGTGCCAGTAGAGTGGGACAGGGGGTTAACAATGAGCAGTTCTTC. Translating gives CASRVGQGVNNEQFF.

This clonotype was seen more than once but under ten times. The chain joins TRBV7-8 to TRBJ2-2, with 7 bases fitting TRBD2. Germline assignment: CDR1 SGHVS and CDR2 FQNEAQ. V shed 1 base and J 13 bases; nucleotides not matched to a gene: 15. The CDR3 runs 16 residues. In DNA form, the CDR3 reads TGTGCCAGCAGCTTAGTTCATGGTGGAGGGACTATAAGGCTGTTTTTT. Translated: CASSLVHGGGTIRLFF. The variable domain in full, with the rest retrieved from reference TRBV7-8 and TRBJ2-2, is GAGVSQSPRYKVAKRGQDVALRCDPISGHVSLFWYQQALGQGPEFLTYFQNEAQLDKSGLPSDRFFAERPEGSVSTLKIQRTQQEDSAVYLCASSLVHGGGTIRLFFGEGSRLTVL.